This T cell receptor (beta chain) was found in a study of blood T cells in healthy people across ages. Whole-study findings and limits: More naive CD4+ cells and higher diversity were found in long-lived than in aged donors. Getting older went along with TCR beta diversity per million T cells dropping roughly linearly.

With a J-beta primer mix and a sample-barcoded 5' primer, a second PCR ran about 6 to 11 cycles. No fewer than 3 million CDR3-containing paired-end reads came from each sample. MiXCR was run by TCRdb on the 5' RACE reads, yielding one entry per CDR3 protein. Of roughly 800,000 distinct CDR3 sequences detected, 58% appear once; the ten largest clones hold 22%. CDR3 length: 14 amino acids. V lost 3 bases, J lost 1 base, and 13 bases lay in between. Germline V gene data show CDR1 as DFQATT and CDR2 as SNEGSKA (reference sequence). It was 8 to 10 milliliters of peripheral blood that were drawn from each donor. Regarding this clonotype: No antigen is known for it.

The TCR originated in a man aged 25-40 years in good health. This rearrangement joins TRBV20-1 to TRBJ2-7; possible D gene TRBD1, 6 bases. The sequenced material came from blood. Here the CDR3 reads CSASFFQGSYEQYF. The DNA of the CDR3 is TGCAGTGCTAGTTTCTTCCAGGGGTCCTACGAGCAGTACTTC.